Following are 21 T cell receptor beta chains from one sample sequenced in a study of identical twins. TCRdb itself ran the 5' RACE reads through MiXCR, one entry per CDR3 protein. The repertoire holds 460,000 or so distinct CDR3 sequences, approximately 15% seen once, with 0.5% to 0.65% in the top ten. These data also formed part of another study, on yellow fever vaccine responses in identical twins.

The sample consisted of CD4+ T cells sorted from blood. The receptors originated from a woman under 30 in good health.

The V call is TRBV4-1, the J call TRBJ1-1, with D uncertain. CDR1 is MGHRA, CDR2 YSYEKL, per germline. The CDR3 length is 16 residues. V lost 3 bases and J 2 bases, leaving 16 bases between the germline ends. The CDR3 coding sequence is TGCGCCAGCAGCCACCCTGCGTTGGCCTTAAACACTGAAGCTTTCTTT. Amino acid sequence: CASSHPALALNTEAFF.

This rearrangement joins TRBV20-1 to TRBJ2-1, with 8 bases matching TRBD2. In germline, CDR1 is DFQATT, CDR2 SNEGSKA (reference sequence). CDR3 length: 16 residues. The junction had 16 bases not matched to a gene; V was cut back by 5 bases and J by 7 bases. In DNA, the CDR3 is TGCAGTGCTCCGGAAATTTGGCTAGCGGGCGGGAATGAGCAGTTCTTC. Translation gives CSAPEIWLAGGNEQFF.

The chain employs TRBV15 and TRBJ2-5; TRBD1 agrees at 7 bases. The germline V gene has CDR1 LNHNV and CDR2 YYDKDF (reference sequence). The CDR3 has 14 amino acids. V was clipped by 3 bases and J by 4 bases; unmatched bases: 5. The CDR3 sequence: CATSRKTGLETQYF. The CDR3 DNA reads TGTGCCACCAGCAGGAAGACAGGGCTAGAGACCCAGTACTTC.

The sample holds a few counts of this clonotype. The chain uses TRBV25-1 and TRBJ2-5; 9 bases are shared with TRBD1. CDR3 size: 13 residues. Germline lookup yields CDR1 MGHDK and CDR2 SYGVNS. V was pared by 6 bases and J by 6 bases, with 5 bases of the junction left unmatched. CDR3 amino acids: CASSLQGAKTQYF. CDR3 coding DNA: TGTGCCAGCAGCCTACAGGGGGCCAAGACCCAGTACTTC.

This clonotype was detected only once. The chain has TRBV20-1 and TRBJ2-1, with D tentatively TRBD2 (6 bases). This CDR3 region has 13 residues. The germline gives CDR1 DFQATT, CDR2 SNEGSKA (reference sequence). With 3 bases removed from V and 8 bases from J, the gap between germline ends came to 14 bases. CDR3 coding DNA: TGCAGTGCTAGGAAAGCGGGTCTGGATGAGCAGTTCTTC. Amino acids: CSARKAGLDEQFF.

CDR3 DNA: TGCAGTGCCGGGCCCACAGATACGCAGTATTTT. Translation: CSAGPTDTQYF. The chain uses TRBV20-1 and TRBJ2-3, with D unclear. The CDR3 contains 11 residues. The V gene lost 6 bases and the J gene lost 2 bases, with 6 bases spanning the gap. Germline CDR1 is DFQATT and CDR2 is SNEGSKA (reference sequence).

The rearrangement joins TRBV7-9 to TRBJ2-3; D may be TRBD2 (5 bases). Trimming pared 6 bases from V and 0 bases from J, leaving 13 bases between. Germline V gene lookup returns CDR1 SEHNR and CDR2 FQNEAQ (reference sequence). This CDR3 comprises 15 residues. CDR3 sequence (DNA): TGTGCCAGCAGTGTGCGGGCCCAGAGCACAGATACGCAGTATTTT. It yields the protein CASSVRAQSTDTQYF. Combining the CDR3 with reference TRBV7-9 and TRBJ2-3 gives the whole variable domain DTGVSQNPRHKITKRGQNVTFRCDPISEHNRLYWYRQTLGQGPEFLTYFQNEAQLEKSRLLSDRFSAERPKGSFSTLEIQRTEQGDSAMYLCASSVRAQSTDTQYFGPGTRLTVL.

The rearrangement links TRBV28 to TRBJ1-6, with 7 positions matching TRBD1. Germline CDR1 MDHEN, CDR2 SYDVKM. V lost 2 bases, J lost 10 bases, and 11 bases stayed unmatched. This CDR3 is built from 16 residues. CDR3 loop: CASSLTAGGDGSPLHF. CDR3 nucleotide sequence: TGTGCCAGCAGTTTAACGGCAGGGGGGGATGGATCACCCCTCCACTTT.

The V and J genes are TRBV7-9 and TRBJ2-1, with 7 bases fitting TRBD1. Germline trimming cut 1 base from V and 13 bases from J; bases unmatched to any gene: 4. Germline V lookup: CDR1 SEHNR, CDR2 FQNEAQ (reference sequence). The CDR3 runs 12 residues. The CDR3, as DNA: TGTGCCAGCAGCTTAGGGGGGACAGCCCAGTTCTTC. It encodes CASSLGGTAQFF.

This clonotype was counted at least ten times. V is TRBV20-1 and J is TRBJ1-5; D remains unclear. Trimming pared 0 bases from V and 3 bases from J, leaving 3 bases between. The CDR3 covers 12 residues. CDR1 is DFQATT and CDR2 is SNEGSKA in the germline V gene (reference sequence). The CDR3 sequence: CSAREANQPQHF. Here the CDR3 DNA reads TGCAGTGCTAGAGAGGCCAATCAGCCCCAGCATTTT.

This chain's CDR3 is CASSPRGSGGWNTGELFF. The CDR3 DNA reads TGTGCCAGCAGCCCCCGGGGTAGCGGGGGTTGGAACACCGGGGAGCTGTTTTTT. This chain uses TRBV7-6 with TRBJ2-2; 9 bases match TRBD2. The V gene end was trimmed by 5 bases and the J gene end by 1 base; junction bases not matched to a gene: 11. Germline loops: CDR1 SGHVS, CDR2 FNYEAQ. The CDR3 extends over 18 amino acids.

This clonotype occurred a few times. The chain carries TRBV12-3 or TRBV12-4 and TRBJ2-5, with D perhaps TRBD2 (6 bases). The CDR3 length is 14 residues. V was clipped by 5 bases and J by 7 bases, with 17 bases between them. The CDR3 reads CASSGGGSRGTQYF. The CDR3 region has the DNA TGTGCCAGCAGTGGGGGAGGCAGCCGGGGGACCCAGTACTTC.

This clonotype was detected only a few times. The chain links TRBV29-1 to TRBJ2-2; 9 positions match TRBD1. Germline V gene data show CDR1 as SQVTM and CDR2 as ANQGSEA. V lost 7 bases to trimming and J lost 2 bases; unmatched junction nucleotides: 8. The CDR3 consists of 15 residues. The chain's CDR3 is CSAPGQGRNTGELFF. CDR3 DNA sequence: TGCAGCGCACCGGGACAGGGAAGAAACACCGGGGAGCTGTTTTTT.

This clonotype was counted a few times. The chain has TRBV4-1 and TRBJ1-4; 9 bases match TRBD1. Losses at the gene ends were 2 bases for V and 6 bases for J; bases not matched to a gene: 10. This CDR3 comprises 17 residues. Per the germline V gene, CDR1 is MGHRA and CDR2 is YSYEKL. CDR3 nucleotide sequence: TGCGCCAGCAGCCAAATGACCGCAGGGGACAGGGATGAAAAACTGTTTTTT. Translation gives CASSQMTAGDRDEKLFF.

This clonotype was seen more than once but under ten times. This chain uses TRBV10-3 with TRBJ2-7, with a weak D call TRBD2 (6 bases). This CDR3 region has 15 residues. V lost 2 bases and J lost 2, with 13 bases in between. Germline values: CDR1 ENHRY, CDR2 SYGVKD. The CDR3 region is CAISEGGLGAYEQYF. The CDR3 DNA sequence: TGTGCCATCAGTGAGGGGGGACTCGGAGCCTACGAGCAGTACTTC.

The J gene is TRBJ1-2, the V gene TRBV9; no reliable D call. Germline V CDR1 and CDR2: SGDLS, YYNGEE. The CDR3 is made up of 16 amino acids. Trimming removed 4 bases at V and 0 bases at J, with 16 bases between. The CDR3: CASSPPGALANYGYTF. The DNA for the CDR3 is TGTGCCAGCAGCCCCCCGGGTGCTCTAGCTAACTATGGCTACACCTTC.

V gene TRBV2 combines with J gene TRBJ1-2; D gene uncertain. Germline V gene lookup returns CDR1 SNHLY and CDR2 FYNNEI. V was pared by 6 bases and J by 1 base, with 9 bases between. The CDR3 loop spans 13 amino acids. The CDR3 is CASRLENNYGYTF. CDR3 coding DNA: TGTGCCAGCAGGCTGGAGAATAACTATGGCTACACCTTC.

This clonotype was detected a few times. This chain uses TRBV2 with TRBJ2-7, with D unresolved. V was pared by 2 bases and J by 4 bases, with 15 bases between. CDR1 and CDR2 (germline): SNHLY, FYNNEI. The CDR3 sequence is 15 residues long. The CDR3 protein is CASSESPSRQYEQYF. The CDR3 nucleotides read TGTGCCAGCAGTGAATCCCCGTCCAGACAATACGAGCAGTACTTC.

The J gene is TRBJ1-1, the V gene TRBV27; D not certain. The germline V gene has CDR1 MNHEY and CDR2 SMNVEV (reference sequence). CDR3 length equals 15 residues. The ends were cut back, 0 bases at V and 5 bases at J, with 13 bases in the middle. The CDR3 coding sequence is TGTGCCAGCAGTTTATCCCCGTCCGGGAGAACTGAAGCTTTCTTT. Translated, it gives CASSLSPSGRTEAFF.

Only a few counts were recorded for this clonotype. CDR3 DNA: TGTGCCAGCAGCGAGAGTATCCGACGAAGCACAGATACGCAGTATTTT. Residues: CASSESIRRSTDTQYF. The chain recombines TRBV9 with TRBJ2-3; D is ambiguous. The germline CDR1 and CDR2 sequences are SGDLS and YYNGEE. The CDR3 is 16 amino acids. With 3 bases removed from V and 0 bases from J, the gap between germline ends came to 14 bases. The whole variable domain, filled in from reference TRBV9 and TRBJ2-3, reads DSGVTQTPKHLITATGQRVTLRCSPRSGDLSVYWYQQSLDQGLQFLIQYYNGEERAKGNILERFSAQQFPDLHSELNLSSLELGDSALYFCASSESIRRSTDTQYFGPGTRLTVL.

This clonotype was seen a few times. CDR3 amino acids: CSVGSGSQETQYF. DNA of the CDR3: TGCAGCGTTGGTAGCGGGAGCCAAGAGACCCAGTACTTC. V usage is TRBV29-1 and J usage is TRBJ2-5; 9 positions agree with TRBD2. Trimming at V came to 4 bases and at J to 1 base, leaving 1 base not matched to a gene. The CDR3 has 13 residues. The V gene's germline CDR1 is SQVTM and CDR2 ANQGSEA.